The subject of this entry is one TCR beta chain. Its recognized antigen is unknown. No per-base quality is available; no much larger clone lies one base away. The collaborating institutions used their own protocols to collect whole blood in K2EDTA tubes. For TCRbeta analysis, collaborators shipped samples in one of three forms: frozen whole blood, isolated PBMCs, or DNA extracted from either of those sample types. From the cysteine up to the phenylalanine, the CDR3 has a length of 15 residues. Kept here is only the CDR3 DNA, which spans 45 bases and is read in frame from base 1. Ends trimmed: V by 3 bases, J by 5 bases; bases unmatched to a gene: 6. The germline V gene (reference sequence) gives CDR1 as DFQATT and CDR2 as SNEGSKA. The immunoSEQ Assay, a bias-controlled multiplex PCR, was used to amplify TCRbeta CDR3 regions from genomic DNA. The original methods were these. The number of nucleated cells in each sample was estimated from the amplification of reference gene primers within the assay. To quantify the absolute abundance of each unique TCRbeta CDR3 rearrangement, sequence reads were collapsed and filtered. For each sample, productive Simpson clonality was calculated as the square root of Simpson's diversity index over productive rearrangements. TCRdb re-hosts the immuneACCESS table, in-frame sequences only. Its copies lack some clones; in the studies checked, an unresolved V gene accounts for under half of them, and the cause for the rest is not known. V and J calls and clone size follow that table, whereas D and trimming were derived from the DNA. The sample table shows about 61,000 clones, and about 90% are seen once. Around a fifth of the sample rests with the top ten.

The sample belongs to a study of blood T cell repertoires in COVID-19 (dated by TCRdb to about 2020). General notes on the study: Collaborator samples came from the United States, Italy and Spain and covered acute and convalescent phases of COVID-19. The repertoires were released in a freely available public database meant as a resource for research on the immune response to SARS-CoV-2. The samples were drawn from two sources: the first 160 participants of the ongoing ImmuneRACE study, and fewer than 1,500 subjects contributed by 6 global collaborators. The dataset comprised deeply sampled blood TCRbeta repertoires from subjects exposed to, actively infected with, or recovered from COVID-19. The material from the prospective study consisted of cDNA or gDNA derived from T cells, B-cell-depleted T cells, or PBMCs. Sample metadata almost always included a de-identified subject ID, COVID-19 status, age in years and sex. Where HLA class I and class II types were available, the types were taken from metadata supplied by the sample provider, not from assay-based typing.

Broader findings and caveats from the paper: The quantity of clinical and demographic metadata differed by source and by participant and was supplied without curation.

Specimen: peripheral blood. The chain couples TRBV20-1 to TRBJ2-3; 12 bases in between match TRBD2. This clonotype originated in a woman aged 50 to 60 with active or convalescent COVID-19. Read as DNA, the sequence is TGCAGTGCTAGTAACCCGACTAGCGGGAGAGATACGCAGTATTTT. Its translation reads: CSASNPTSGRDTQYF.